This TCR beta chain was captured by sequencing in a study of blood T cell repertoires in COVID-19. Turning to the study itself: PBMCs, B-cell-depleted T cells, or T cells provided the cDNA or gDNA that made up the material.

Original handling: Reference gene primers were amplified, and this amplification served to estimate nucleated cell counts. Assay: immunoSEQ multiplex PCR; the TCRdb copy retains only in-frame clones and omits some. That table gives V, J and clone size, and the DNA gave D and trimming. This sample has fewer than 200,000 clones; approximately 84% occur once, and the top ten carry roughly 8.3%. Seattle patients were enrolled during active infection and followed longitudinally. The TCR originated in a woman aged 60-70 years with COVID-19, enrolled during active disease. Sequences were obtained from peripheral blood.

The CDR3 DNA reads TGTGCCAGCGTTCGGGGGTCGGCTTTCTTT. This translates into CASVRGSAFF. This sequence joins TRBV2 and TRBJ1-1, with a tentative D call TRBD1 (5 bases). Germline CDR1 is SNHLY and CDR2 is FYNNEI. V was cut by 8 bases and J by 11 bases, with 12 bases left in between. The CDR3 consists of 10 residues.